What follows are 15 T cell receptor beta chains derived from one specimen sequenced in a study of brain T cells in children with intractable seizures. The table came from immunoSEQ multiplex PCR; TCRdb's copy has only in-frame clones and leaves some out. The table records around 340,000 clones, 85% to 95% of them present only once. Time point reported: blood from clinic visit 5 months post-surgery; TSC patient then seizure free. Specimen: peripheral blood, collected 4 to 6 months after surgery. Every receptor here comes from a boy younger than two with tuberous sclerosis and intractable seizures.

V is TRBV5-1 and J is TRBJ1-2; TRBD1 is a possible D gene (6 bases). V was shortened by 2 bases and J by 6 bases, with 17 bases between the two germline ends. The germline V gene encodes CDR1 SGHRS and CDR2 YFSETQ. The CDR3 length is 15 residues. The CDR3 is CASSFNRVTDDGYTF. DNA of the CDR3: TGCGCCAGCAGCTTCAACAGGGTCACGGACGATGGCTACACCTTC.

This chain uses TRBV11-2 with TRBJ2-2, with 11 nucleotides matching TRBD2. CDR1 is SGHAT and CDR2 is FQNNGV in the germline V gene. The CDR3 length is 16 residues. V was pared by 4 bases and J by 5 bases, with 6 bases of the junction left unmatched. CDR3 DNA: TGTGCCAGCAGCTCCGTTAGCGGGAGGGCGACCGGGGAGCTGTTTTTT. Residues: CASSSVSGRATGELFF.

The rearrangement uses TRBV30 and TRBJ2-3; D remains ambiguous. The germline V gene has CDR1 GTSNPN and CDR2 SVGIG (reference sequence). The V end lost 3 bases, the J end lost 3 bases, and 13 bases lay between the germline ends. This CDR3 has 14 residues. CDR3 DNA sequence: TGTGCCTGGAGGGTGGGCTGGGTGACAGATACGCAGTATTTT. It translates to CAWRVGWVTDTQYF.

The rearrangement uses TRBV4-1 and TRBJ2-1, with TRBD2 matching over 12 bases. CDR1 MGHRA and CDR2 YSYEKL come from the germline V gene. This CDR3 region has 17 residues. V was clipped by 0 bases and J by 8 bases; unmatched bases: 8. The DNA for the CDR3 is TGCGCCAGCAGCCAAGATCAGCTAGCGGGAGGGCCGGATGAGCAGTTCTTC. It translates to CASSQDQLAGGPDEQFF.

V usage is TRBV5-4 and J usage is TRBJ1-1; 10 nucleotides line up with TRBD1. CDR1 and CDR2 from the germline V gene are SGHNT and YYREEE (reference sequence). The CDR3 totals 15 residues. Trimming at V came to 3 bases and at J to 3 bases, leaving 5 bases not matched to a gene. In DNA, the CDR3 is TGTGCCAGCAGCTCACTCGGACAGGGGGACACTGAAGCTTTCTTT. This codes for CASSSLGQGDTEAFF.

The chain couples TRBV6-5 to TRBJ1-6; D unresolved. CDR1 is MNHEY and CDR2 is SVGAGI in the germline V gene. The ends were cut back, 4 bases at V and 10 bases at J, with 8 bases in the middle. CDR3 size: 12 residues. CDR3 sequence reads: CASSLARSPLHF. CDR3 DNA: TGTGCCAGCAGTTTGGCTAGGTCACCCCTCCACTTT.

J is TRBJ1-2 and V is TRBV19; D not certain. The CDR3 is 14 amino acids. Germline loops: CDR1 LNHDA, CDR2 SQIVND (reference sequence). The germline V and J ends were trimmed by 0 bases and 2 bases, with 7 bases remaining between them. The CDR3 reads CASSIELRNYGYTF. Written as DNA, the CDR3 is TGTGCCAGTAGTATAGAACTCCGGAACTATGGCTACACCTTC.

The CDR3 here is CASSLSKGRGPNEQFF. The CDR3 DNA is TGTGCCAGCAGCTTATCGAAGGGGAGGGGGCCGAATGAGCAGTTCTTC. This chain uses TRBV7-6 with TRBJ2-1; D might be TRBD1 or TRBD2, each matching 7 bases. The CDR3 extends over 16 amino acids. Trimming took off 2 bases at V and 7 bases at J, with 18 bases between the two ends. The V gene's germline CDR1 is SGHVS and CDR2 FNYEAQ. Filled out from reference TRBV7-6 and TRBJ2-1, the complete variable domain reads GAGVSQSPRYKVTKRGQDVALRCDPISGHVSLYWYRQALGQGPEFLTYFNYEAQQDKSGLPNDRFSAERPEGSISTLTIQRTEQRDSAMYRCASSLSKGRGPNEQFFGPGTRLTVL.

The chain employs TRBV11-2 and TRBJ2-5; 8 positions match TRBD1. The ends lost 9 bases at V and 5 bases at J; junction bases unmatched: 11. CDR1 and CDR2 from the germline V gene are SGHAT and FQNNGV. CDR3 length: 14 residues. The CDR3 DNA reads TGTGCCAGTTGCGGCCAGGGGGCTCATGAGACCCAGTACTTC. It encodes CASCGQGAHETQYF.

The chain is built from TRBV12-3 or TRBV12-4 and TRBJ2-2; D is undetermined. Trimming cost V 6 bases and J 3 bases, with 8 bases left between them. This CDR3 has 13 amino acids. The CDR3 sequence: CASSLLYTGELFF. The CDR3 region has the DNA TGTGCCAGCAGCCTACTCTACACCGGGGAGCTGTTTTTT.

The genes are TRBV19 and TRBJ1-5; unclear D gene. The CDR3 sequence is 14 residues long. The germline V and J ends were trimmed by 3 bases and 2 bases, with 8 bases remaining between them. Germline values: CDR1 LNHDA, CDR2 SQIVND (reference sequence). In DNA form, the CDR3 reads TGTGCCAGTAGTATTGAGACGGGCAATCAGCCCCAGCATTTT. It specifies CASSIETGNQPQHF.

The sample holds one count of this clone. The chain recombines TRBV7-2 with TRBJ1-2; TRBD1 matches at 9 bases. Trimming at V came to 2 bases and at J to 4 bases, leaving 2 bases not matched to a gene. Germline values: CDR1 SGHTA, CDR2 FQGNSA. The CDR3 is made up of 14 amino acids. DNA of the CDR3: TGTGCCAGCAGCTTACAGGGACAGGGCTATGGCTACACCTTC. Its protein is CASSLQGQGYGYTF.

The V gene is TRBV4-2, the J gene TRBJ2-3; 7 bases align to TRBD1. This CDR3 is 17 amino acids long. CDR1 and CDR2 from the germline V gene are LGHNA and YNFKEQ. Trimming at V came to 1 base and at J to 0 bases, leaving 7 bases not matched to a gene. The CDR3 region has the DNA TGTGCCAGCAGCCAAGGTGAAGGGGGCCCTAGCACAGATACGCAGTATTTT. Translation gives CASSQGEGGPSTDTQYF.

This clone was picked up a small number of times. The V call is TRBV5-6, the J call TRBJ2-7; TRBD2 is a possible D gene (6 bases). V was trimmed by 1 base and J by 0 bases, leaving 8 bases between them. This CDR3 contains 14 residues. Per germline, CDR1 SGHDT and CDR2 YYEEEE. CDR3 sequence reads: CASSLLGSSYEQYF. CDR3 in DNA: TGTGCCAGCAGCTTGCTCGGGAGCTCCTACGAGCAGTACTTC.

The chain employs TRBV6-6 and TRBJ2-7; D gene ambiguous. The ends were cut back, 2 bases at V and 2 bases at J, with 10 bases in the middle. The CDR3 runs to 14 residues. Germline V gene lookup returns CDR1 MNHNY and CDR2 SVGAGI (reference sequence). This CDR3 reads CASSYGPLTYEQYF. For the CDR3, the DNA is TGTGCCAGCAGTTACGGACCGCTTACCTACGAGCAGTACTTC.